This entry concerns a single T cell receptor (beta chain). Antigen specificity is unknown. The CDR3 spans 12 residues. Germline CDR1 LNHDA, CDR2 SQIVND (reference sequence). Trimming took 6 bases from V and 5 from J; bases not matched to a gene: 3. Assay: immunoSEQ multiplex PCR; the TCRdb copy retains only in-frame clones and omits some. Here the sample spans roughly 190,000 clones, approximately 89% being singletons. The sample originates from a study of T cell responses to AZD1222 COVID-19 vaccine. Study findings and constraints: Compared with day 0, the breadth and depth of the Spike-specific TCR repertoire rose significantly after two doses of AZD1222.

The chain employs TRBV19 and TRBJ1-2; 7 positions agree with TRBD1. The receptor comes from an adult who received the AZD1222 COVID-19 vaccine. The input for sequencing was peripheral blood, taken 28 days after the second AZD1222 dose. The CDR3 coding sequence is TGTGCCAGTAGCGACAGGGAGTATGGCTACACCTTC. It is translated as CASSDREYGYTF.